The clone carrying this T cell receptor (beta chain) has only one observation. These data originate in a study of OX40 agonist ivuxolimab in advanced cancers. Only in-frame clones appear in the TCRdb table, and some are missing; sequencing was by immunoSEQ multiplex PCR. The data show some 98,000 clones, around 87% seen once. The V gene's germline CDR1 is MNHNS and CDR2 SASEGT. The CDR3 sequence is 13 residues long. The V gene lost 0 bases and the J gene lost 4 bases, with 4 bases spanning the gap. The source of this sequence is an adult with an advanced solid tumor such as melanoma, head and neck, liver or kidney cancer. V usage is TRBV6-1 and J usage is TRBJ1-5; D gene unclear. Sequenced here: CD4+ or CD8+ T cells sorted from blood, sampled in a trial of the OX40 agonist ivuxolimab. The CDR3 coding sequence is TGTGCCAGCAGTGAAGCCACAAATCAGCCCCAGCATTTT. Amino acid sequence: CASSEATNQPQHF.